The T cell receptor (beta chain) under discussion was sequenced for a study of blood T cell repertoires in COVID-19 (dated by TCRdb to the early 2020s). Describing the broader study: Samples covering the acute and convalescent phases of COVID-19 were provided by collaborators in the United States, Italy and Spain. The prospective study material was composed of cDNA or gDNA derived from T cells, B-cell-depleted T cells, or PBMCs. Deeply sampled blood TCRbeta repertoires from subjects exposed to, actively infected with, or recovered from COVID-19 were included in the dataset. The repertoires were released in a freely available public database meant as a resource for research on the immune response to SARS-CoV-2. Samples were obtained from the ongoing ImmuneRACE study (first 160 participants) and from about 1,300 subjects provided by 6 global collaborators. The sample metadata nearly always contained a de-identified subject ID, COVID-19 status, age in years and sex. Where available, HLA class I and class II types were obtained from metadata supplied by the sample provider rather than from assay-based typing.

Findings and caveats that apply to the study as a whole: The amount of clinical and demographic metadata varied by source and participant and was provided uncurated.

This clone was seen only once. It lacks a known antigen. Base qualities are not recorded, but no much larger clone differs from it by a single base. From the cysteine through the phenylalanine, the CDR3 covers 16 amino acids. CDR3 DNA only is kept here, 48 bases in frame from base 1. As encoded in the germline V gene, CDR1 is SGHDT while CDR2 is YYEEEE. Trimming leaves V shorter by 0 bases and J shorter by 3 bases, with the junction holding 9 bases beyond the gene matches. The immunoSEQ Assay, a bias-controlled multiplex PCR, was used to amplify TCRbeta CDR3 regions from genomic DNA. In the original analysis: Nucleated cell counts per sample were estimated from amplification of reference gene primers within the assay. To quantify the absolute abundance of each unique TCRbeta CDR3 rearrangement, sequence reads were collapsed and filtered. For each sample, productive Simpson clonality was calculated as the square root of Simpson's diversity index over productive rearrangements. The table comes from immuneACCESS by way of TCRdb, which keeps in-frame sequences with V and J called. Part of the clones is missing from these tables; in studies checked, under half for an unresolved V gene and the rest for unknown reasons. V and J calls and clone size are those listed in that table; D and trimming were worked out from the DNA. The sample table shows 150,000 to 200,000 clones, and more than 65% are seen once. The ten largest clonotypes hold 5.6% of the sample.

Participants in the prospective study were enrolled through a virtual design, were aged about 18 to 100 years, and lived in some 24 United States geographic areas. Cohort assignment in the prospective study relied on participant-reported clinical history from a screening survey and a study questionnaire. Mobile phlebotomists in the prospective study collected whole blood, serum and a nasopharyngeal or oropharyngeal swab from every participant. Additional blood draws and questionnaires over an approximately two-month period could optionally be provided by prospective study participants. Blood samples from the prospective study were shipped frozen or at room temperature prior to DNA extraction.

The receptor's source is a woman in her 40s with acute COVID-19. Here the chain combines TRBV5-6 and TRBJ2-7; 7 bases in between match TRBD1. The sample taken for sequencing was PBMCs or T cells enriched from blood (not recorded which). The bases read TGTGCCAGCAGCTTGGCAAGACAGGGAAGAAACTACGAGCAGTACTTC. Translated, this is CASSLARQGRNYEQYF.